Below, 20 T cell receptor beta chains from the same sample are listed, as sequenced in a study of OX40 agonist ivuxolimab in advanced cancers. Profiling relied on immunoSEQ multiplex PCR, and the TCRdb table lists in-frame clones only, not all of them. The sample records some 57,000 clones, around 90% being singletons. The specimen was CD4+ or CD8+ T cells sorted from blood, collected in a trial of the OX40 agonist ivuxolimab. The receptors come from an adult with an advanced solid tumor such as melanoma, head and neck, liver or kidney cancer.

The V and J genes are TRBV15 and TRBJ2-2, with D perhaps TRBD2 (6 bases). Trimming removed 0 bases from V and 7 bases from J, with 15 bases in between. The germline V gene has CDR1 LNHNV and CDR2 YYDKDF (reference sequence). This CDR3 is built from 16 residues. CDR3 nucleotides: TGTGCCACCAGCAGAGATACCATCCGGCGGGACGGGGAGCTGTTTTTT. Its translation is CATSRDTIRRDGELFF.

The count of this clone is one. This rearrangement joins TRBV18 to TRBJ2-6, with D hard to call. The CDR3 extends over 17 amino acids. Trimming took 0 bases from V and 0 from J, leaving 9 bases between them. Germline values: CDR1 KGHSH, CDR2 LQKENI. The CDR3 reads CASSPPNILSGANVLTF. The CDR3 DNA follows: TGTGCCAGCTCACCACCTAACATCCTCTCTGGGGCCAACGTCCTGACTTTC.

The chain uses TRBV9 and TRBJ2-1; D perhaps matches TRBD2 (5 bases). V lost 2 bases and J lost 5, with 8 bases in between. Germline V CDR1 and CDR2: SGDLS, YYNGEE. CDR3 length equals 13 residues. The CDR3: CASSVPSHNEQFF. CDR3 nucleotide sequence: TGTGCCAGCAGCGTGCCTAGCCACAATGAGCAGTTCTTC.

The CDR3, as DNA: TGTGCCGTACGGACTCCTCGTGGCACAGATACGCAGTATTTT. Its protein product is CAVRTPRGTDTQYF. The chain links TRBV27 to TRBJ2-3, with D tentatively TRBD2 (5 bases). Germline CDR1 reads MNHEY; CDR2 reads SMNVEV (reference sequence). V was clipped by 11 bases and J by 1 base, with 16 bases between them. The CDR3 covers 14 residues.

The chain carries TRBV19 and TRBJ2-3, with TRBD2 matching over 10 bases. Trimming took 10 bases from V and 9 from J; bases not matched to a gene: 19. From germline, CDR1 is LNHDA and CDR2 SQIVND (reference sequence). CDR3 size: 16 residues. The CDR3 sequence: CATEGGTSDSHGTQYF. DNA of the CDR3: TGTGCCACCGAGGGCGGGACTAGCGACTCACATGGCACGCAGTATTTT.

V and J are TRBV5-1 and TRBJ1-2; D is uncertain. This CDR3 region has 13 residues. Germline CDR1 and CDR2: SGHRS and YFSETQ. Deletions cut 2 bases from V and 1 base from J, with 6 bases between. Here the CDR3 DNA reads TGCGCCAGCAGCTTATCGGATAACTATGGCTACACCTTC. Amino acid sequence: CASSLSDNYGYTF.

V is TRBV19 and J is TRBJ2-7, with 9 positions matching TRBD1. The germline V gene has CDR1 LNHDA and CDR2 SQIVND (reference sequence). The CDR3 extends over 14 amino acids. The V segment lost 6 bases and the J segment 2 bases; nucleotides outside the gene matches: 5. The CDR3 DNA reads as TGTGCCAGTAGCCCCGGACAGGGGCCCTACGAGCAGTACTTC. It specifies CASSPGQGPYEQYF.

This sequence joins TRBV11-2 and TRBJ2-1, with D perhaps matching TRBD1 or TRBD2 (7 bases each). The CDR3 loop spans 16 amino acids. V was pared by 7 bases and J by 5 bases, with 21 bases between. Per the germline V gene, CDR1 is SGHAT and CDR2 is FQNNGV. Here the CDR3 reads CASTQGGGVGHNEQFF. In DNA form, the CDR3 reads TGTGCCAGCACCCAGGGGGGGGGCGTGGGGCACAATGAGCAGTTCTTC.

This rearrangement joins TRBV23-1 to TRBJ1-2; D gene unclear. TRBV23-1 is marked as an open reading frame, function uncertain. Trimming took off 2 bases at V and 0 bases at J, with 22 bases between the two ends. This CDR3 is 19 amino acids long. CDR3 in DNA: TGCGCCAGCAGTCAAACCCTGGTCCGACATCGGCTAGCTAACTATGGCTACACCTTC. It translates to CASSQTLVRHRLANYGYTF.

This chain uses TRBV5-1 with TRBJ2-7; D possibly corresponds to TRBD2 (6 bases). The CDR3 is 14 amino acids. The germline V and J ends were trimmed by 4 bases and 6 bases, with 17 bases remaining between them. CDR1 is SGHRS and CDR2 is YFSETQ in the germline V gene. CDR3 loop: CASSPEDGTVEQYF. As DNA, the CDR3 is TGCGCCAGCAGCCCGGAGGACGGGACTGTCGAGCAGTACTTC.

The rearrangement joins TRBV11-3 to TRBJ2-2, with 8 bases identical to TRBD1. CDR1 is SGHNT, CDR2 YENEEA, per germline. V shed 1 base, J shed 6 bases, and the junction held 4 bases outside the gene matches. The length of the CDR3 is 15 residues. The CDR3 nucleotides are TGTGCCAGCAGCTTAGTAACAGGGGGAGCCGGGGAGCTGTTTTTT. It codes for CASSLVTGGAGELFF.

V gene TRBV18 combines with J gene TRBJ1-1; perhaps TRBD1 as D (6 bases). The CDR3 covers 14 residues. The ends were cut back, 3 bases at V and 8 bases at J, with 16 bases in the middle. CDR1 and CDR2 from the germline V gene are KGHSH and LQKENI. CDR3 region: CASSPLTGTGEAFF. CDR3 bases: TGTGCCAGCTCACCCCTTACAGGGACGGGAGAAGCTTTCTTT.

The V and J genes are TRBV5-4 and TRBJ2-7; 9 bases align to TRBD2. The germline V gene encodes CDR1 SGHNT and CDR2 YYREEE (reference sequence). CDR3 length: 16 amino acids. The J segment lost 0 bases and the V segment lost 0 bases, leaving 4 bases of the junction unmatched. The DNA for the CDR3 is TGTGCCAGCAGCTTGGGTAGCGGGGGAGTCTCCTACGAGCAGTACTTC. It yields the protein CASSLGSGGVSYEQYF. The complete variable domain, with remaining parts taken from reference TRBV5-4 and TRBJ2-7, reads ETGVTQSPTHLIKTRGQQVTLRCSSQSGHNTVSWYQQALGQGPQFIFQYYREEENGRGNFPPRFSGLQFPNYSSELNVNALELDDSALYLCASSLGSGGVSYEQYFGPGTRLTVT.

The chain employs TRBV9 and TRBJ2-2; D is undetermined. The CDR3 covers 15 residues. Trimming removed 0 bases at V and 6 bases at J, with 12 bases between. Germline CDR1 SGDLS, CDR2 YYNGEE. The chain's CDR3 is CASSVDLGQAGELFF. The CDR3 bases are TGTGCCAGCAGCGTAGACCTAGGGCAGGCCGGGGAGCTGTTTTTT.

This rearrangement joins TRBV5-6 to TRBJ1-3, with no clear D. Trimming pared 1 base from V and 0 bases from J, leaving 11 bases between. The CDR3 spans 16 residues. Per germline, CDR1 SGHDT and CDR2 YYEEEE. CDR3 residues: CASSLIRSSSGNTIYF. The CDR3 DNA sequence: TGTGCCAGCAGCTTGATCAGATCCTCCTCTGGAAACACCATATATTTT.

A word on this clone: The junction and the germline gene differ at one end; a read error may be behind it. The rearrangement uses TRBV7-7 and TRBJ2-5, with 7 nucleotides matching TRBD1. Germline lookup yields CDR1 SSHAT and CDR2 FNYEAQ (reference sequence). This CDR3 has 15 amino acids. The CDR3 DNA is TGTGCTAGCAGCACTCAAGGGGGCCCCCAAGAGACCCAGTACTTC. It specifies CASSTQGGPQETQYF.

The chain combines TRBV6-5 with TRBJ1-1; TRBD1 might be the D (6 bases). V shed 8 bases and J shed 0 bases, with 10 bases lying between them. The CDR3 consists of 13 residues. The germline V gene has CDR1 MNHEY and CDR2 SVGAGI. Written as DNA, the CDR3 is TGTGCCAGCGAGGGACACATGAACACTGAAGCTTTCTTT. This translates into CASEGHMNTEAFF.

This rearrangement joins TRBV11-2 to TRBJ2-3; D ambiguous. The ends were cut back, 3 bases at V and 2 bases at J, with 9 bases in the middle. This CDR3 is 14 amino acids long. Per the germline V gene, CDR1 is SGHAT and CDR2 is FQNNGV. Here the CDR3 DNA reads TGTGCCAGCAGCTTCCGAGTTATCACAGATACGCAGTATTTT. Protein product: CASSFRVITDTQYF.

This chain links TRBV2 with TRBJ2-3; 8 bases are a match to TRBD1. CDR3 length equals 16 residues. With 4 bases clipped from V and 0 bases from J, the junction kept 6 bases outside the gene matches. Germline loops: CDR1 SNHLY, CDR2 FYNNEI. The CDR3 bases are TGTGCCAGCAGTGTCAGGACAGGGACCAGCACAGATACGCAGTATTTT. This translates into CASSVRTGTSTDTQYF.

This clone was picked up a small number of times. The CDR3 DNA reads TGTGCCAGCTCCAGACAGGTTCAGCCCCAGCATTTT. This gives the protein CASSRQVQPQHF. The chain employs TRBV21-1 and TRBJ1-5; no DNA check was done on the table's D call, TRBD1. TRBV21-1 has pseudogene status. CDR3 length: 12 amino acids.